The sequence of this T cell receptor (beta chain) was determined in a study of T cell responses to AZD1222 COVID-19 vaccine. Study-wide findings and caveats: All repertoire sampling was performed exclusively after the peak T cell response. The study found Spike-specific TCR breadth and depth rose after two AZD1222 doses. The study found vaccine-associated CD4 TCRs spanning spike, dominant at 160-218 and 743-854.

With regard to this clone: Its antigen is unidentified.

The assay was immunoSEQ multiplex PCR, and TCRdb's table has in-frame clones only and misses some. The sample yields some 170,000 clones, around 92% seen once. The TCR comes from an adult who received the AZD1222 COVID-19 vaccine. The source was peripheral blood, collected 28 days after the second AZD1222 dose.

This CDR3 reads CASNPTGLDYEQYF. The CDR3 DNA reads TGTGCCAGTAATCCGACCGGGTTAGACTACGAGCAGTACTTC. The chain combines TRBV6-5 with TRBJ2-7; the D is unclear. The germline V and J ends were trimmed by 9 bases and 3 bases, with 18 bases remaining between them. There are 14 residues in the CDR3. CDR1 is MNHEY, CDR2 SVGAGI, per germline.